Listed here is a single T cell receptor beta chain. Clones were sequenced by immunoSEQ multiplex PCR, and TCRdb holds only the in-frame ones, with some missing. The sample yields tens of thousands of clones, approximately 90% seen once. V lost 0 bases, J lost 8 bases, and 11 bases lay in between. CDR1 KGHSH and CDR2 LQKENI come from the germline V gene. The CDR3 has 14 residues. The data were obtained in a study of technical replicates of blood from several donors. The origin of this receptor is a human donor in good health. What was sequenced was T cells isolated from PBMCs. J is TRBJ2-1 and V is TRBV18, with D perhaps TRBD1 (6 bases). The CDR3 loop reads CASSPPNRVDEQFF. The CDR3 region has the DNA TGTGCCAGCTCACCACCTAACAGGGTCGATGAGCAGTTCTTC.